Below, 20 T cell receptor beta chains from the same sample are listed, as sequenced in a study of identical twins. TCRdb itself ran the 5' RACE reads through MiXCR, one entry per CDR3 protein. This table holds roughly 1.6 million distinct CDR3 sequences, under 35% found once. Sequenced material: cord blood. All receptors derive from a newborn girl in good health.

The genes are TRBV4-2 and TRBJ2-4; possible D gene TRBD1, 6 bases. This CDR3 is built from 16 residues. Germline V lookup: CDR1 LGHNA, CDR2 YNFKEQ. Between the trimmed V and J ends, which lost 3 bases and 9 bases, there was a span of 21 bases. This chain's CDR3 is CASSQWDGGTTGIQYF. CDR3 nucleotides: TGTGCCAGCAGCCAGTGGGATGGTGGGACAACTGGCATTCAGTACTTC.

This clonotype has at least ten counts. The chain joins TRBV5-1 to TRBJ2-5; 7 bases are shared with TRBD1. This CDR3 region has 12 residues. J gave up 11 bases and V 0 bases, and 4 bases lay outside the gene matches. Germline V gives CDR1 SGHRS, CDR2 YFSETQ. For the CDR3, the DNA is TGCGCCAGCAGCTTGGCTACAGGGGAGCAGTACTTC. Encoded protein: CASSLATGEQYF.

This clonotype has more than one count but fewer than ten. The rearrangement joins TRBV5-4 to TRBJ1-2, with no clear D. Germline CDR1 and CDR2: SGHNT and YYREEE (reference sequence). With 1 base removed from V and 5 bases from J, the gap between germline ends came to 6 bases. The CDR3 is 12 residues long. CDR3: CASSLKLYGYTF. The CDR3 DNA reads TGTGCCAGCAGCTTGAAGCTGTATGGCTACACCTTC.

The rearrangement uses TRBV11-2 and TRBJ1-2, with unresolved D. Trimming left V 0 bases short and J 7 bases short, with 15 bases between. Germline lookup yields CDR1 SGHAT and CDR2 FQNNGV. The CDR3 has 15 amino acids. The CDR3 loop is CASSLEGSRGGGYTF. DNA of the CDR3: TGTGCCAGCAGCTTAGAGGGGTCTAGAGGAGGTGGCTACACCTTC.

The chain combines TRBV6-1 with TRBJ1-5; D call uncertain. The V gene lost 2 bases and the J gene lost 5 bases, with 7 bases spanning the gap. The CDR3 is 13 amino acids. In germline, CDR1 is MNHNS, CDR2 SASEGT. The CDR3 DNA follows: TGTGCCAGCAGTGAAAGTCTTTATCAGCCCCAGCATTTT. Encoded protein: CASSESLYQPQHF.

A note on this clonotype: This may be a read error, as it is one base from a much larger clone. This chain joins TRBV10-1 and TRBJ2-1; 12 bases align to TRBD2. Germline CDR1 and CDR2: WNHNN and SYGVQD (reference sequence). The CDR3 is 18 residues long. The CDR3 bases are TGCGCCGGCAGTCCGGGACTAGCGGGTTTTAGCTCCTACAATGAGCAGTTCTTC. Amino acid sequence: CAGSPGLAGFSSYNEQFF.

The rearrangement uses TRBV12-3 or TRBV12-4 and TRBJ2-5; TRBD2 aligns across 8 bases. Germline trimming cut 9 bases from V and 4 bases from J; bases unmatched to any gene: 7. The CDR3 sequence is 13 residues long. The CDR3 nucleotides are TGTGCCAGTTCGGGCGGGAGGTTAGAGACCCAGTACTTC. It is translated as CASSGGRLETQYF.

The CDR3 loop reads CSAKDSGLYNSPLHF. In DNA, the CDR3 is TGCAGTGCTAAGGACAGCGGATTATATAATTCACCCCTCCACTTT. The chain uses TRBV20-1 and TRBJ1-6; D is perhaps TRBD1 (6 bases). This CDR3 contains 15 residues. Trimming removed 4 bases from V and 4 bases from J, with 14 bases in between. CDR1 DFQATT and CDR2 SNEGSKA come from the germline V gene (reference sequence).

The gene calls are TRBV20-1 and TRBJ1-5; the D gene is possibly TRBD1 (5 bases). V dropped 2 bases and J dropped 2 bases, with 13 bases sitting between them. CDR3 length: 15 amino acids. CDR1 and CDR2 (germline): DFQATT, SNEGSKA (reference sequence). The CDR3 reads CSARLSGRGNQPQHF. The CDR3 DNA follows: TGCAGTGCTAGACTCTCGGGCAGGGGCAATCAGCCCCAGCATTTT.

The V and J genes are TRBV10-3 and TRBJ1-5; D gene uncertain. V lost 6 bases to trimming and J lost 0 bases, with 6 bases between them. The V gene's germline CDR1 is ENHRY and CDR2 SYGVKD. The CDR3 sequence is 13 residues long. CDR3 bases: TGTGCCATCAGCAACGATAGCAATCAGCCCCAGCATTTT. Its protein is CAISNDSNQPQHF.

This rearrangement joins TRBV27 to TRBJ2-7; D is ambiguous. Trimming stripped 0 bases from V and 5 bases from J, with 8 bases between. There are 13 residues in the CDR3. Germline V lookup: CDR1 MNHEY, CDR2 SMNVEV (reference sequence). The CDR3 coding sequence is TGTGCCAGCAGTTTATCAGGGCAGAACGAGCAGTACTTC. Translated, it gives CASSLSGQNEQYF.

This clonotype was seen more than once but under ten times. The V call is TRBV7-9, the J call TRBJ2-5, with 7 bases lining up with TRBD1. After removal of 4 bases from V and 5 bases from J, the junction contained 7 bases not matched to a gene. There are 14 residues in the CDR3. The germline V gene has CDR1 SEHNR and CDR2 FQNEAQ (reference sequence). The CDR3 region is CASSYWDRSETQYF. In DNA, the CDR3 is TGTGCCAGCAGCTATTGGGACAGATCGGAGACCCAGTACTTC.

The chain couples TRBV20-1 to TRBJ2-7; either TRBD1 or TRBD2 may fit D (5 bases each). Germline V gene lookup returns CDR1 DFQATT and CDR2 SNEGSKA (reference sequence). The V end was cut by 5 bases, the J end by 4 bases, with 15 bases between. The CDR3 has 13 amino acids. CDR3 nucleotides: TGCAGTGCTCCCGGGGCAGGGTTGTACGAGCAGTACTTC. It specifies CSAPGAGLYEQYF.

The V call is TRBV5-1, the J call TRBJ2-3; D may be TRBD2 (6 bases). The CDR3 has 17 amino acids. Germline V gene sequence: CDR1 SGHRS, CDR2 YFSETQ. The V and J ends lost 0 bases and 2 bases respectively, with 16 bases between them. CDR3 region: CASSLGGDGWNTDTQYF. CDR3 bases: TGCGCCAGCAGCTTGGGGGGGGACGGTTGGAACACAGATACGCAGTATTTT.

The chain links TRBV14 to TRBJ2-7; D is undetermined. From germline, CDR1 is SGHDN and CDR2 FVKESK. The CDR3 spans 14 residues. V gave up 0 bases and J gave up 2 bases, with 8 bases separating them. DNA of the CDR3: TGTGCCAGCAGCCAAGATCTCTCTCCCTACGAGCAGTACTTC. This sequence encodes CASSQDLSPYEQYF.

V is TRBV7-9 and J is TRBJ2-3; D uncertain. The length of the CDR3 is 14 residues. Germline CDR1 is SEHNR and CDR2 is FQNEAQ (reference sequence). Trimming pared 3 bases from V and 4 bases from J, leaving 11 bases between. Written as DNA, the CDR3 is TGTGCCAGCAGCTTGAGGTGGTTTTCAGATACGCAGTATTTT. Its translation: CASSLRWFSDTQYF.

This clonotype has just a few counts. The chain couples TRBV3-1 to TRBJ2-3, with D hard to call. This CDR3 has 16 amino acids. Trimming left V 1 base short and J 0 bases short, with 11 bases between. CDR1 LGHDT and CDR2 YNNKEL come from the germline V gene (reference sequence). The CDR3 DNA reads as TGTGCCAGCAGCCAAGTTTTCGTTCTTAGCACAGATACGCAGTATTTT. Translating gives CASSQVFVLSTDTQYF.

The J gene is TRBJ2-2, the V gene TRBV13; TRBD2 agrees at 10 bases. This CDR3 comprises 15 residues. The V and J ends lost 8 bases and 3 bases, in that order; junction bases with no gene match: 6. Looked up from germline, CDR1 is PRHDT and CDR2 is FYEKMQ (reference sequence). The CDR3 spells CASEPSGGYTGELFF. CDR3 in DNA: TGTGCCAGCGAGCCTAGCGGGGGCTACACCGGGGAGCTGTTTTTT.

This clonotype was seen only a few times. J is TRBJ1-1 and V is TRBV12-3 or TRBV12-4; D is perhaps TRBD1 (5 bases). This CDR3 spans 15 amino acids. V was shortened by 5 bases and J by 0 bases, with 13 bases between the two germline ends. Here the CDR3 reads CASSPGRKMNTEAFF. DNA of the CDR3: TGTGCCAGCAGTCCAGGGAGGAAAATGAACACTGAAGCTTTCTTT.

This clonotype came up a few times. The chain joins TRBV28 to TRBJ2-5, with D uncertain. Trimming left V 5 bases short and J 5 bases short, with 6 bases between. The CDR3 runs to 11 residues. Per germline, CDR1 MDHEN and CDR2 SYDVKM. Written as DNA, the CDR3 is TGTGCCAGCAGTGCCGCCGAGACCCAGTACTTC. It yields the protein CASSAAETQYF.